The 15 T cell receptor beta chains reported below all come from one sample, sequenced in a study of T cell responses to AZD1222 COVID-19 vaccine. Only in-frame clones appear in the TCRdb table, and some are missing; sequencing was by immunoSEQ multiplex PCR. The sample lists some 150,000 clones; more than 80% were seen once. The sequenced sample was peripheral blood, obtained on day 0 of AZD1222 vaccination. The receptors stem from an adult in good health.

The genes are TRBV28 and TRBJ2-5, with TRBD2 matching over 10 bases. V lost 2 bases and J lost 2; bases outside the gene matches: 8. This CDR3 spans 17 amino acids. Germline V gives CDR1 MDHEN, CDR2 SYDVKM. CDR3 region: CASSLTRTSGLQETQYF. CDR3 sequence (DNA): TGTGCCAGCAGTTTAACTCGGACTAGCGGCCTACAAGAGACCCAGTACTTC.

The sample holds one count of this clone. The chain employs TRBV30 and TRBJ2-7; D uncertain. Germline lookup yields CDR1 GTSNPN and CDR2 SVGIG (reference sequence). This CDR3 is 11 amino acids long. Trimming shortened V by 0 bases and J by 7 bases, and 7 bases separated the two germline ends. The CDR3 DNA reads as TGTGCCTGGAGTGTACGGTGGGAGCAGTACTTC. It codes for CAWSVRWEQYF.

The V call is TRBV5-1, the J call TRBJ2-7; 11 nucleotides agree with TRBD1. The CDR3 length is 14 residues. Germline CDR1 SGHRS, CDR2 YFSETQ. The V gene end was trimmed by 2 bases and the J gene end by 7 bases; junction bases not matched to a gene: 5. The CDR3 region is CASSFGTGGEEQYF. The CDR3 DNA follows: TGCGCCAGCAGCTTCGGGACAGGGGGTGAAGAGCAGTACTTC.

The rearrangement uses TRBV6-5 and TRBJ1-1; D possibly corresponds to TRBD1 (5 bases). Germline V gene sequence: CDR1 MNHEY, CDR2 SVGAGI. Trimming took 1 base from V and 1 from J, leaving 13 bases between them. The CDR3 contains 16 residues. Here the CDR3 reads CASSYFRGSPNTEAFF. The DNA of the CDR3 is TGTGCCAGCAGTTACTTCCGGGGCTCCCCGAACACTGAAGCTTTCTTT.

The chain is built from TRBV19 and TRBJ1-5; D call uncertain. V was shortened by 4 bases and J by 4 bases, with 17 bases between the two germline ends. Germline V lookup: CDR1 LNHDA, CDR2 SQIVND (reference sequence). The CDR3 spans 16 residues. The CDR3 here is CASSSTWVPANQPQHF. Written as DNA, the CDR3 is TGTGCCAGTAGTAGCACGTGGGTACCGGCAAATCAGCCCCAGCATTTT.

This chain links TRBV11-2 with TRBJ2-7; no definite D call. This CDR3 is built from 13 residues. Trimming shortened V by 6 bases and J by 1 base, and 10 bases separated the two germline ends. Germline CDR1 reads SGHAT; CDR2 reads FQNNGV. The CDR3 loop is CASRGSLSYEQYF. For the CDR3, the DNA is TGTGCCAGCAGGGGTTCGCTGTCCTACGAGCAGTACTTC. Looking up the rest from reference TRBV11-2 and TRBJ2-7 gives the full variable domain: EAGVAQSPRYKIIEKRQSVAFWCNPISGHATLYWYQQILGQGPKLLIQFQNNGVVDDSQLPKDRFSAERLKGVDSTLKIQPAKLEDSAVYLCASRGSLSYEQYFGPGTRLTVT.

The gene calls are TRBV18 and TRBJ2-7; TRBD1 might be the D (5 bases). The CDR3 is made up of 15 amino acids. Deletions cut 2 bases from V and 0 bases from J, with 11 bases between. Per germline, CDR1 KGHSH and CDR2 LQKENI. CDR3 protein: CASSPRQGNSYEQYF. CDR3 nucleotide sequence: TGTGCCAGCTCACCAAGGCAGGGCAACTCCTACGAGCAGTACTTC.

The V gene is TRBV29-1, the J gene TRBJ2-1; D remains ambiguous. The germline V and J ends were trimmed by 2 bases and 3 bases, with 11 bases remaining between them. This CDR3 spans 14 amino acids. Germline CDR1 is SQVTM and CDR2 is ANQGSEA. The CDR3 sequence is CSVETAALYNEQFF. The CDR3 DNA follows: TGCAGCGTTGAAACGGCGGCACTCTACAATGAGCAGTTCTTC.

This clone was observed a few times. The chain employs TRBV19 and TRBJ1-1; no clear D. This CDR3 spans 14 amino acids. V gave up 6 bases and J gave up 2 bases, with 13 bases separating them. Germline V lookup: CDR1 LNHDA, CDR2 SQIVND (reference sequence). The CDR3 DNA reads TGTGCCAGTAGCGCACAGAATTTCAACACTGAAGCTTTCTTT. Its protein product is CASSAQNFNTEAFF. Drawing the rest from reference TRBV19 and TRBJ1-1, the complete variable domain is DGGITQSPKYLFRKEGQNVTLSCEQNLNHDAMYWYRQDPGQGLRLIYYSQIVNDFQKGDIAEGYSVSREKKESFPLTVTSAQKNPTAFYLCASSAQNFNTEAFFGQGTRLTVV.

The J gene is TRBJ2-3, the V gene TRBV18; 13 bases are shared with TRBD2. The ends lost 4 bases at V and 6 bases at J; junction bases unmatched: 4. The CDR3 covers 15 residues. Germline V gives CDR1 KGHSH, CDR2 LQKENI. CDR3 in DNA: TGTGCCAGCTCACGCACTAGCGGGGGGGGTGATACGCAGTATTTT. Protein: CASSRTSGGGDTQYF. Together with reference TRBV18 and TRBJ2-3, the CDR3 gives the full variable domain: NAGVMQNPRHLVRRRGQEARLRCSPMKGHSHVYWYRQLPEEGLKFMVYLQKENIIDESGMPKERFSAEFPKEGPSILRIQQVVRGDSAAYFCASSRTSGGGDTQYFGPGTRLTVL.

The V gene is TRBV9, the J gene TRBJ2-1; D uncertain. The CDR3 covers 15 residues. Looked up from germline, CDR1 is SGDLS and CDR2 is YYNGEE. The ends were cut back, 4 bases at V and 2 bases at J, with 13 bases in the middle. The CDR3 DNA sequence: TGTGCCAGCAGCCAAGTTACGGATCCCTACAATGAGCAGTTCTTC. Translating gives CASSQVTDPYNEQFF.

The chain couples TRBV7-6 to TRBJ2-1; D is possibly TRBD2 (6 bases). This CDR3 region has 17 residues. Germline CDR1 SGHVS, CDR2 FNYEAQ. Trimming cost V 5 bases and J 0 bases, with 17 bases left between them. The CDR3 loop is CASSLSRGSPSYNEQFF. The CDR3 nucleotides are TGTGCCAGCAGCCTATCCCGGGGGTCTCCCTCCTACAATGAGCAGTTCTTC. The full variable domain, with the rest looked up from reference TRBV7-6 and TRBJ2-1, is GAGVSQSPRYKVTKRGQDVALRCDPISGHVSLYWYRQALGQGPEFLTYFNYEAQQDKSGLPNDRFSAERPEGSISTLTIQRTEQRDSAMYRCASSLSRGSPSYNEQFFGPGTRLTVL.

The gene calls are TRBV5-6 and TRBJ2-7; D unclear. V was clipped by 1 base and J by 3 bases, with 5 bases between them. Looked up from germline, CDR1 is SGHDT and CDR2 is YYEEEE. The CDR3 has 12 amino acids. As DNA, the CDR3 is TGTGCCAGCAGCTTGTCCAGCTACGAGCAGTACTTC. The encoded protein is CASSLSSYEQYF.

This chain joins TRBV7-2 and TRBJ1-6, with 8 bases matching TRBD1. With V trimmed by 1 base and J by 8 bases, 7 bases remained unmatched. Germline V gene data show CDR1 as SGHTA and CDR2 as FQGNSA. The CDR3 loop spans 16 amino acids. In nucleotides, the CDR3 is TGTGCCAGCAGCTTAGGGGCAGGGGGCAGGGATTCACCCCTCCACTTT. Protein: CASSLGAGGRDSPLHF.

The genes are TRBV21-1 and TRBJ2-6. TRBV21-1 is classified as a pseudogene. The CDR3 loop spans 18 amino acids. The CDR3 sequence: CASSPRGRDHSGANVLTF. The CDR3, as DNA: TGTGCCAGCAGTCCTAGGGGCAGGGACCACTCTGGGGCCAACGTCCTGACTTTC.